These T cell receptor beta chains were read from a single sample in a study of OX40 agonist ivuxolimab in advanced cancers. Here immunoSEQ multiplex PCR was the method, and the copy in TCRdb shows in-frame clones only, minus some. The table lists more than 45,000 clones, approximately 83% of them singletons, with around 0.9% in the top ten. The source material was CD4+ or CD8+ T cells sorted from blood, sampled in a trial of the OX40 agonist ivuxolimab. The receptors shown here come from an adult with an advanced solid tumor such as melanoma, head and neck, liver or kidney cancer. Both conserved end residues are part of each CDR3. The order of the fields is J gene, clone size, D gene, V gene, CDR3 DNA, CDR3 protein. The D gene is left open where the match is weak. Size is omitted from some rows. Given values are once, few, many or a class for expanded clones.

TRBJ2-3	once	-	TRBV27	TGTGCCAGCAGTCTGTCGATAGGTACAGATACGCAGTATTTT	CASSLSIGTDTQYF
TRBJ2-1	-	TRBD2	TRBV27	TGTGCCAGCAGTCCTAGCGGGAGCTCCTACAATGAGCAGTTCTTC	CASSPSGSSYNEQFF
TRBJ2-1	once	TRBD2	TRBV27	TGTGCCAGCAGTTTATCGATCGGGGGGAGGGCCCTCTACAATGAGCAGTTCTTC	CASSLSIGGRALYNEQFF
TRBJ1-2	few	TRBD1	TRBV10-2	TGCGCCAGCAGTGCACAGGGGGGAGAAGTCTATGGCTACACCTTC	CASSAQGGEVYGYTF
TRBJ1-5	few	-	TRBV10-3	TGTGCCATCAGTGAGGGGCAAGACCATCAGCCCCAGCATTTT	CAISEGQDHQPQHF
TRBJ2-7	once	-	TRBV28	TGTGCCAGCAGTTACACAGGTCCTATCTCCTACGAGCAGTACTTC	CASSYTGPISYEQYF
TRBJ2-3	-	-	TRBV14	TGTGCCAGCAGCCGGAAACAAGGGAGAGGGACAGATACGCAGTATTTT	CASSRKQGRGTDTQYF
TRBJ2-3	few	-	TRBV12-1	TGTGCCAGCAGCTCACCCGTGACTAGCGGGGGGGCCAGCCAAAGTACTAGCACAGATACGCAGTATTTT	CASSSPVTSGGASQSTSTDTQYF
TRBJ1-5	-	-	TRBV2	TGTGCCAGCAGTGACCCACAGATTAATAGCAATCAGCCCCAGCATTTT	CASSDPQINSNQPQHF
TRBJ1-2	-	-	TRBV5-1	TGCGCCAGCAGCTTGCCTGGCTCGGGTAACTATGGCTACACCTTC	CASSLPGSGNYGYTF
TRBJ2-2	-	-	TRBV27	TGTGCCAGCAGTCCCCCGGCGACTAGTTCCGGGGAGCTGTTTTTT	CASSPPATSSGELFF
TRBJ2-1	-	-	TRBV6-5	TGTGCCAGCAGTTTGCAGGGGAAGGGTGAGCAGTTCTTC	CASSLQGKGEQFF
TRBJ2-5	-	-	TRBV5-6	TGTGCCAGCAGCCTCCCGGAGGGGCTGGAGACCCAGTACTTC	CASSLPEGLETQYF
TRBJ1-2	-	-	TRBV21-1	TGTGCCAACTTCGGACAGTATGGCTACACCTTC	CANFGQYGYTF
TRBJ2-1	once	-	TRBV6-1	TGTGCCAGCAGTGACCGGACATACAGACGGGATGAGCAGTTCTTC	CASSDRTYRRDEQFF
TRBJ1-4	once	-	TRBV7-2	TGTGCCAGCAGCCTAACAGCCGCAACTAATGAAAAACTGTTTTTT	CASSLTAATNEKLFF
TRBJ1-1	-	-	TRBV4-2	TGTGCCAGCAGCTTAGAGGGGTGGGGAAACACTGAAGCTTTCTTT	CASSLEGWGNTEAFF
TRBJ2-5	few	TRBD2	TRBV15	TGTGCCACCAGCACAGGCTTCACGGGGAGGGAGGACCAGTACTTC	CATSTGFTGREDQYF
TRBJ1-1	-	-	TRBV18	TGTGCCAGCTCACCAACGGGAGAGAAATGCTTCTTT	CASSPTGEKCFF
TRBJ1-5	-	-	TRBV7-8	TGTGCCAGCAGCTTACCCGGGACCGCCAATCAGCCCCAGCATTTT	CASSLPGTANQPQHF
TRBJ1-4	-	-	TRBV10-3	TGTGCCATCAGTCGGGACCGTGGGGAAAAACTGTTTTTT	CAISRDRGEKLFF
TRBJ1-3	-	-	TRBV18	TGTGCCAGCTCAATATCCTCTGGAAACACCATATATTTT	CASSISSGNTIYF
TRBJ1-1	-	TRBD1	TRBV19	TGTGCCAGTAGTATCGGACAGGGGGGCACTGAAGCTTTCTTT	CASSIGQGGTEAFF
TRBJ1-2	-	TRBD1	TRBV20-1	TGCAGTGCCTACGGGGACAGTGGCTACACCTTC	CSAYGDSGYTF
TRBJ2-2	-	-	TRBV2	TGTGCCAGCAGTGAAAACCCCCCCGGGGAGCTGTTTTTT	CASSENPPGELFF
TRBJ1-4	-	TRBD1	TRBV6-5	TGTGCCAGCAGTATACAGGGGGTTGGAGAAAAACTGTTTTTT	CASSIQGVGEKLFF
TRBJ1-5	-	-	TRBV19	TGTGCCAGTAGTATGAGGGCAGGGACCCATCAGCCCCAGCATTTT	CASSMRAGTHQPQHF
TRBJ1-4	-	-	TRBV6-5	TGTGCCAGCAGTTACTCTCCGGGTGCGGGTAGTGAAAAACTGTTTTTT	CASSYSPGAGSEKLFF
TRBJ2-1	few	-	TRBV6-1	TGTGCCACTCTATTCTCCGCCCTCTACAATGAGCAGTTCTTC	CATLFSALYNEQFF
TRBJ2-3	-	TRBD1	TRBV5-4	TGTGCCAGCAGCTGGAGACAGGGGGCTGGTGGAGATACGCAGTATTTT	CASSWRQGAGGDTQYF
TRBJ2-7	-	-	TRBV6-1	TGTGCCAGCAGGCAGACTAGGGGGCCCTACGAGCAGTACTTC	CASRQTRGPYEQYF
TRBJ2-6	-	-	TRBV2	TGTGCCAGCAAAGTCTCTGGGGCCAACGTCCTGACTTTC	CASKVSGANVLTF
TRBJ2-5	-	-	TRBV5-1	TGCGCCAGCAGCTTAGGCCCTCTGGGGGAGACCCAGTACTTC	CASSLGPLGETQYF
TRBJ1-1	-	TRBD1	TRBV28	TGTGCCAGCAGTTTACCGGGACAGGTTCGTGAAGCTTTCTTT	CASSLPGQVREAFF
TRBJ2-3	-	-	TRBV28	TGTGCCAGCCGCCCGGGAGGCACAGATACGCAGTATTTT	CASRPGGTDTQYF
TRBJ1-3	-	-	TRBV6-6	TGTGCCAGCAGTTACTCGGCTGGAAACACCATATATTTT	CASSYSAGNTIYF
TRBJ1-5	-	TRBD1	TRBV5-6	TGTGCCAGCAGCTCCCTAAACGACAGGGTCGTGGGTCAGCCCCAGCATTTT	CASSSLNDRVVGQPQHF
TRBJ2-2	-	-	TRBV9	TGTGCCAGCAGCGGATCTCTACGTACGAACACCGGGGAGCTGTTTTTT	CASSGSLRTNTGELFF
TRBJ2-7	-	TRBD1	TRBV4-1	TGCGCCAGCAGCCAAGAGGGCGCAGGGGGCATGTTCTACGAGCAGTACTTC	CASSQEGAGGMFYEQYF
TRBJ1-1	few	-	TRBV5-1	TGCGCCAGCACCCTGGACGGGGAAACTGAAGCTTTCTTT	CASTLDGETEAFF
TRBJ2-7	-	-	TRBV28	TGTGCCAGCAGTTTAAAGGGCCCTGTGAGGGAGCAGTACTTC	CASSLKGPVREQYF
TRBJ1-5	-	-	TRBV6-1	TGTGCCAGCAAGTTATCAGCCGCGGGACAGCCCCAGCATTTT	CASKLSAAGQPQHF
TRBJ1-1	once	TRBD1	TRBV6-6	TGTGCCAGCAGTTACGCAGGGGGCACTGAAGCTTTCTTT	CASSYAGGTEAFF
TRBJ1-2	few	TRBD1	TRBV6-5	TGTGCCAGCAGATCAGGGGGCGGCTACACCTTC	CASRSGGGYTF
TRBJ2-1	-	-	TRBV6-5	TGTGCCAGCAGTTCACGAGAGAGGTATGAGCAGTTCTTC	CASSSRERYEQFF
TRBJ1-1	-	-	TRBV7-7	TGTGCTAGCAGCTTGGTCCTGGACACCGAAGCTTTCTTT	CASSLVLDTEAFF
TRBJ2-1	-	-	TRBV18	TGTGCCAGCTCACCAGCCCCCGGGAGCTACAATGAGCAGTTCTTC	CASSPAPGSYNEQFF
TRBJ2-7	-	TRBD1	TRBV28	TGTGCCAGCAGCCCCGGGACAGCCCCTAGAAAGCAGTACTTC	CASSPGTAPRKQYF
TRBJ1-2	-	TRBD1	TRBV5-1	TGCGCCAGCACTCATGGGGGGGGACAGGGGGCCTTGGGCTACACCTTC	CASTHGGGQGALGYTF
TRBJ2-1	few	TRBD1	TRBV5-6	TGTGCCAGCAGCTTGTTGGGACAGGGTCTTGGCAATGAGCAGTTCTTC	CASSLLGQGLGNEQFF
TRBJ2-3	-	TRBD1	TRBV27	TGTGCCAGCTCCCGGACAGGGGGCCCAGATACGCAGTATTTT	CASSRTGGPDTQYF
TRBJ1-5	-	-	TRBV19	TGTGCCAGTAGTATAGAGGCCCCGGGCCGTCAGCATTTT	CASSIEAPGRQHF
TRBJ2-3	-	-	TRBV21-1	TGTGCCAGCAGCCGGAAGGTTGGAGATACGCAGTATTTT	CASSRKVGDTQYF
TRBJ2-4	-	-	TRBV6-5	TGTGCCAGCAGTTCAACAGGGGGGGACAAAAACATTCAGTACTTC	CASSSTGGDKNIQYF
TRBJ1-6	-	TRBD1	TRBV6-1	TGTGCCAGTAGTGGCCTGACAGGGTATGATTCACCCCTCCACTTT	CASSGLTGYDSPLHF
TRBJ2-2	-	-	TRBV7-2	TGTGCCAGCAGCTTAGTAGTAGCCCACACCGGGGAGCTGTTTTTT	CASSLVVAHTGELFF